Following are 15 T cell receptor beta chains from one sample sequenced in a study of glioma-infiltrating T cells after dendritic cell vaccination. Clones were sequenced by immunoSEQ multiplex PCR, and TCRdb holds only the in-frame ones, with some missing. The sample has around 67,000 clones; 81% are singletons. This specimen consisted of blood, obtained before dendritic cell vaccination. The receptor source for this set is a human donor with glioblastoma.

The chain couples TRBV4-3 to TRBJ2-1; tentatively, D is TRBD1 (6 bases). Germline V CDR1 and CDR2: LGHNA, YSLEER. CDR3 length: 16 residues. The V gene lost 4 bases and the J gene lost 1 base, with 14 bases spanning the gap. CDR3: CASSRYADRSYNEQFF. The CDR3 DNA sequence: TGCGCCAGCAGCCGCTACGCGGACAGATCCTACAATGAGCAGTTCTTC.

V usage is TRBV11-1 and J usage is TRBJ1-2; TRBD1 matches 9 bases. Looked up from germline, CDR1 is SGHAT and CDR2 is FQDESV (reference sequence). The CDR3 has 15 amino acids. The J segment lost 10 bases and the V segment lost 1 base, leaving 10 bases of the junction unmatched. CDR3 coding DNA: TGTGCCAGCAGCTTAGGACCTCCCGGGACAGGGCCCTACACCTTC. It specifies CASSLGPPGTGPYTF.

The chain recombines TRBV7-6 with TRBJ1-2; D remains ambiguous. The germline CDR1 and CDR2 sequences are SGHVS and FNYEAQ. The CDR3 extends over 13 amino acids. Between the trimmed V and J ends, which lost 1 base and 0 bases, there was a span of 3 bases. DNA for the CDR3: TGTGCCAGCAGCTTAGGAGCTAACTATGGCTACACCTTC. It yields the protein CASSLGANYGYTF.

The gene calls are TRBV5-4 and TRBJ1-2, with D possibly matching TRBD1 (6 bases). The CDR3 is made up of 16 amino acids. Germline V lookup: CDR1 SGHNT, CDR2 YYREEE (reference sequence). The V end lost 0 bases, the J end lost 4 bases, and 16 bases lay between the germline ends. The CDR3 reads CASSLVSGGGLYGYTF. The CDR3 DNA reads TGTGCCAGCAGCTTGGTGTCCGGGGGGGGGCTCTATGGCTACACCTTC.

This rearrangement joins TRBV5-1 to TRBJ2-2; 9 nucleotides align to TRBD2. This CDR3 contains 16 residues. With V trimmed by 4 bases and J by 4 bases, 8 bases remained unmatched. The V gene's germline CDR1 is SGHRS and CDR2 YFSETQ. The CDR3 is CASSPRERGVTGELFF. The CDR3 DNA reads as TGCGCCAGCAGCCCTAGGGAGCGGGGGGTCACCGGGGAGCTGTTTTTT. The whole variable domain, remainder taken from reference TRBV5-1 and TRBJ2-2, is KAGVTQTPRYLIKTRGQQVTLSCSPISGHRSVSWYQQTPGQGLQFLFEYFSETQRNKGNFPGRFSGRQFSNSRSEMNVSTLELGDSALYLCASSPRERGVTGELFFGEGSRLTVL.

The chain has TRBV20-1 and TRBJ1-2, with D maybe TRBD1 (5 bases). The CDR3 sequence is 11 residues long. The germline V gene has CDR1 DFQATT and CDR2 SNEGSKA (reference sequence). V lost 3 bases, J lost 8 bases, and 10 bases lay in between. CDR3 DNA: TGCAGTGCTAGGTCGACAGACGGCTACACCTTC. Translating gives CSARSTDGYTF.

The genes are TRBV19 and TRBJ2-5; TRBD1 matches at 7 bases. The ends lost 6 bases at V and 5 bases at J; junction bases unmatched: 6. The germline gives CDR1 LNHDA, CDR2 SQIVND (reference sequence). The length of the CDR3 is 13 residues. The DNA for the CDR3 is TGTGCCAGTAGGACAGGGACGTGGGAGACCCAGTACTTC. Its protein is CASRTGTWETQYF.

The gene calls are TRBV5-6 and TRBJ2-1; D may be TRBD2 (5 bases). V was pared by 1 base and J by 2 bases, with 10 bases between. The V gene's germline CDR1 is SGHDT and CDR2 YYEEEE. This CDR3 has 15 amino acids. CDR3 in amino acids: CASSLRGNPYNEQFF. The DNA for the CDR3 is TGTGCCAGCAGCTTGCGAGGGAACCCCTACAATGAGCAGTTCTTC.

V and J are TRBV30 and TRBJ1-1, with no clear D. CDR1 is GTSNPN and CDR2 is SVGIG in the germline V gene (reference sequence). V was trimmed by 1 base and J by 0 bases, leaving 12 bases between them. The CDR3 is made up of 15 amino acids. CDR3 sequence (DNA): TGTGCCTGGAGTGGGCGAGTCAGGATGAACACTGAAGCTTTCTTT. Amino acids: CAWSGRVRMNTEAFF.

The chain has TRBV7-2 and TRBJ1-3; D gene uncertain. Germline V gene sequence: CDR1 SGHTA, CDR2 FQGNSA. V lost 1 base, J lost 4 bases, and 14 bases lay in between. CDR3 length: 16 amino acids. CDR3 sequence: CASSLVPPRGGNTIYF. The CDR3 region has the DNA TGTGCCAGCAGCTTAGTTCCTCCCCGGGGAGGAAACACCATATATTTT.

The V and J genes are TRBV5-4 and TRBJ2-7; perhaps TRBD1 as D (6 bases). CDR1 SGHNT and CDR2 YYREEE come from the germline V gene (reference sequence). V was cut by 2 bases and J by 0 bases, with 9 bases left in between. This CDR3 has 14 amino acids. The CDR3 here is CASSLGQHSYEQYF. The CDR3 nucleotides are TGTGCCAGCAGCTTAGGACAGCACTCCTACGAGCAGTACTTC.

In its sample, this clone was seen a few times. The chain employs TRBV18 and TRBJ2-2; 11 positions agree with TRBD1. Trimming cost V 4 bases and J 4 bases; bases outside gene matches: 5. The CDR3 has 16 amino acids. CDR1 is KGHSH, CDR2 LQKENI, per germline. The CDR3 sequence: CASSQTGTGGTGELFF. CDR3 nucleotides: TGTGCCAGCTCACAGACCGGGACAGGGGGCACCGGGGAGCTGTTTTTT.

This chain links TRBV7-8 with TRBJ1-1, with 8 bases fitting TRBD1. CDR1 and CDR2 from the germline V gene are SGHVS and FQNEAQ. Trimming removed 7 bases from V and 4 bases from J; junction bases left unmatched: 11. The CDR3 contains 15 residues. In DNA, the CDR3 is TGTGCCAGCACCAATCTCAGGGGGCAGGGCACTGAAGCTTTCTTT. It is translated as CASTNLRGQGTEAFF.

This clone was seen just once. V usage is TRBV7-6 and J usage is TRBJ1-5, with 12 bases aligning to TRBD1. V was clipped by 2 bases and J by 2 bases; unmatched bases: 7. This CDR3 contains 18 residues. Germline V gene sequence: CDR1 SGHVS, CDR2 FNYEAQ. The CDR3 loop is CASSLLGQGAPGNQPQHF. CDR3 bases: TGTGCCAGCAGCTTATTGGGACAGGGGGCGCCGGGCAATCAGCCCCAGCATTTT.

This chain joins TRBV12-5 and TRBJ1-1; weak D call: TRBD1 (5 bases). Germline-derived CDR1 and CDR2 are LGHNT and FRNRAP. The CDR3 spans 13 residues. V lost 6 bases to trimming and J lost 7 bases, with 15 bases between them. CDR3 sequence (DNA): TGTGCTAGTGGACCCCGGGGGGGGAATGAAGCTTTCTTT. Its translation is CASGPRGGNEAFF.